This T cell receptor beta chain was identified in a study of shared clonotypes between healthy human individuals. In the study overall: The composition of the donors was a couple of women and a few men aged 18 to 49.

This CDR3 region has 15 residues. Losses at the gene ends were 7 bases for V and 0 bases for J; bases not matched to a gene: 7. Germline CDR1 reads SGHTA; CDR2 reads FQGNSA. Clones were sequenced by immunoSEQ multiplex PCR, and TCRdb holds only the in-frame ones, with some missing. The sample lists some 1.5 million clones, roughly 95% seen once, with over 1% in the top ten. The chain joins TRBV7-2 to TRBJ2-5; 8 nucleotides line up with TRBD1. The sequence was obtained from a man aged 30 to 45 in good health. Sequenced sample: naive CD4+ T cells sorted from blood. As for subset: CD45RA+ positively selected. In DNA, the CDR3 is TGTGCCAGCACCCTGGGACAGGCAAACCAAGAGACCCAGTACTTC. Encoded protein: CASTLGQANQETQYF.